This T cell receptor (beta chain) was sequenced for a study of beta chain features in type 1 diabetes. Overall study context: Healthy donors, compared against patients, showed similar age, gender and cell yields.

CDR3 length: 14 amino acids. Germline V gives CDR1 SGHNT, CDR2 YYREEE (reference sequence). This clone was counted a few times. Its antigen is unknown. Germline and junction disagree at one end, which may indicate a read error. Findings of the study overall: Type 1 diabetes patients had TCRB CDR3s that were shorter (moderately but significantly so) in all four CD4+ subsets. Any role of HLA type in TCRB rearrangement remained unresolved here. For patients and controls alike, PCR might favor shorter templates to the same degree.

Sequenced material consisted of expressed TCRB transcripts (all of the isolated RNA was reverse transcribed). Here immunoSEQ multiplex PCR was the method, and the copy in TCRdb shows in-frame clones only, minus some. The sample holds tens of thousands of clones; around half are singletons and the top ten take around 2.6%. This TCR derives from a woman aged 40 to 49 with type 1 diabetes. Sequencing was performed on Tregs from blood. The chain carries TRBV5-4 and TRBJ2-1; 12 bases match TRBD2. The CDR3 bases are TGTGCCAGCAGCAGTACTAGCGGGGGGCCGGGGGGGGTCTTC. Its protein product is CASSSTSGGPGGVF.